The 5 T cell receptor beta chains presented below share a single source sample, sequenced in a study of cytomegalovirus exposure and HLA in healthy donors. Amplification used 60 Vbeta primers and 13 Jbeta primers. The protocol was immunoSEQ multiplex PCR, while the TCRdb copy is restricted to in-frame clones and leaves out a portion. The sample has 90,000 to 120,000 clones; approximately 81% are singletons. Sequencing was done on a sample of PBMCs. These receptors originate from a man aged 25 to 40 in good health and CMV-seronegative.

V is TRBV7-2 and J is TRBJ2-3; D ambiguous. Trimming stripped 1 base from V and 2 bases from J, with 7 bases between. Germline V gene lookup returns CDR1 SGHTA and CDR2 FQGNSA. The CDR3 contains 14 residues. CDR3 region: CASSLEYPTDTQYF. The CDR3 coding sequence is TGTGCCAGCAGCTTAGAATATCCCACAGATACGCAGTATTTT.

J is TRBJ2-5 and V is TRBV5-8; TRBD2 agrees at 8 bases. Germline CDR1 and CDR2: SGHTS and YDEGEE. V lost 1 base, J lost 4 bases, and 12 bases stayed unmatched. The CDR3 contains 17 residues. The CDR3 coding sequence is TGTGCCAGCAGCTTGTATTCCGGGAGGGCCCTTGGAGAGACCCAGTACTTC. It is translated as CASSLYSGRALGETQYF.

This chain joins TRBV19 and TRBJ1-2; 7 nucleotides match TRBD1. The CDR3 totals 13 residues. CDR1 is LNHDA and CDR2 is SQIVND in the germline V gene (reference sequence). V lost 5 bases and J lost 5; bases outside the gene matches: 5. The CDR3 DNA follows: TGTGCCAGTAGTGCGACAGGGCTATATGGCTACACCTTC. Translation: CASSATGLYGYTF.

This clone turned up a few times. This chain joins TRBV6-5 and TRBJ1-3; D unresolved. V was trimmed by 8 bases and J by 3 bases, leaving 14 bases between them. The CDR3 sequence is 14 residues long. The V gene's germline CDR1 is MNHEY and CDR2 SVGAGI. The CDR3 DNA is TGTGCCAGCGGAGGGAGGTTCGGTGGAAACACCATATATTTT. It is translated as CASGGRFGGNTIYF.

The CDR3 region is CASSYYPAGGPLAKNIQYF. The CDR3 bases are TGTGCCAGCAGTTATTATCCAGCGGGAGGGCCACTAGCCAAAAACATTCAGTACTTC. The V and J genes are TRBV6-8 and TRBJ2-4; 10 positions match TRBD2. The J segment lost 0 bases and the V segment lost 3 bases, leaving 11 bases of the junction unmatched. This CDR3 has 19 residues. Looked up from germline, CDR1 is MNHGY and CDR2 is SAAAGT.